This T cell receptor beta chain was recorded in a study of T cells in Graves' hyperthyroidism and ophthalmopathy. Study-wide findings and caveats: Peripheral blood also featured most of the thyroid clonotypes expanded above 0.001. Ophthalmopathy and stable hyperthyroidism were told apart by a 13 V-J model.

The CDR3 has 13 amino acids. V gave up 0 bases and J gave up 10 bases, with 12 bases separating them. RNA transcripts were the template for amplifying TCR beta CDR3 regions. Carried out on the TCR CDR3, a first-round RT-PCR used the HTBI primer set. One entry per CDR3 protein, called by TCRdb with MiXCR from the multiplex PCR reads. The sample has 300,000 to 450,000 distinct CDR3 sequences; more than 12% are singletons. The sample holds many counts of this clonotype. Antigen: not known. The chain links TRBV12-3 or TRBV12-4 to TRBJ1-1; a possible D gene is TRBD1 (6 bases). Sequenced material: blood. This TCR came from a woman aged 30 to 39 with Graves' ophthalmopathy. The CDR3 DNA is TGTGCCAGCAGTTTAGCGCTCGGGGGCACAGCTTTCTTT. This sequence encodes CASSLALGGTAFF.